This T cell receptor (beta chain) originates from a study of T-cell memory formation after mild COVID-19. TCRdb ran MiXCR on the 5' RACE reads and lists one entry per CDR3 protein. This sample has approximately 350,000 distinct CDR3 sequences; 13% to 15% occur once, and the top ten carry 22%. V was clipped by 0 bases and J by 5 bases, with 15 bases between them. The CDR3 is 15 residues long. The V gene's germline CDR1 is SGHRS and CDR2 YFSETQ. The chain combines TRBV5-1 with TRBJ2-7, with TRBD2 as a possible D gene (5 bases). The sample consisted of PBMCs or a T cell subset sorted from them (not recorded which). The source of this sequence is a young man who had mild COVID-19 (a few samples of this study predate the infection). Cell type and time point are not known. CDR3 sequence (DNA): TGCGCCAGCAGCTTGGGACCGAGAGGGTCCCACGAGCAGTACTTC. It specifies CASSLGPRGSHEQYF.